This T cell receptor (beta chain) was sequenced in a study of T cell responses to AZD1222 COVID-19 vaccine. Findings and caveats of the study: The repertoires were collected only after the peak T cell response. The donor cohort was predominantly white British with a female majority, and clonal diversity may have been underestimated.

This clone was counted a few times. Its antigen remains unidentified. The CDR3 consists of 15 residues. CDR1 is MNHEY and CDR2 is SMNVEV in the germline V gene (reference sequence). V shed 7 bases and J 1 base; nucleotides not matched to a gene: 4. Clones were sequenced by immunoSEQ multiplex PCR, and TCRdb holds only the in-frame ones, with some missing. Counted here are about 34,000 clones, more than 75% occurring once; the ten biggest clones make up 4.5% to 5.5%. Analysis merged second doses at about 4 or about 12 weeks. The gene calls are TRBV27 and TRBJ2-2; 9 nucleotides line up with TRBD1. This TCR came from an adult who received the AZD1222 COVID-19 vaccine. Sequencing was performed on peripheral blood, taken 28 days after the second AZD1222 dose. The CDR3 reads CASKVDRGNTGELFF. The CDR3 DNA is TGTGCCAGCAAGGTGGACAGGGGGAACACCGGGGAGCTGTTTTTT.